Below, one T cell receptor (beta chain) is given with its context. Its antigen is currently not known. No base quality information exists; no much larger clone differs at one position. This sample is part of a study of control samples from healthy donors and cancer patients (dated by TCRdb to between 2020 and 2021). The library came from the immunoSEQ multiplex PCR assay. The table comes from immuneACCESS by way of TCRdb, which keeps in-frame sequences with V and J called. Part of the clones is missing from these tables; in studies checked, under half for an unresolved V gene and the rest for unknown reasons. Present in this sample are 110,000 to 150,000 clones, around 90% of which were seen just once. The ten top clones hold just under 5% of the sample. The sequence was obtained from a young man in good health. The sequencing input was blood.

The nucleotides read TGTGCCAGCAGCCTCGCCCCGGGCAATGAGCAGTTCTTC. It translates to CASSLAPGNEQFF. The chain is encoded by TRBV7-3 joined to TRBJ2-1, with no D gene named confidently. V is pared back by 5 bases and J by 6 bases, with 11 bases lying between the germline termini. The CDR1 and CDR2 encoded by the germline V gene are SGHTA and FQGTGA. The CDR3 numbers 13 residues from cysteine through phenylalanine. Just the 39-base CDR3 DNA is kept, in frame starting at base 1.